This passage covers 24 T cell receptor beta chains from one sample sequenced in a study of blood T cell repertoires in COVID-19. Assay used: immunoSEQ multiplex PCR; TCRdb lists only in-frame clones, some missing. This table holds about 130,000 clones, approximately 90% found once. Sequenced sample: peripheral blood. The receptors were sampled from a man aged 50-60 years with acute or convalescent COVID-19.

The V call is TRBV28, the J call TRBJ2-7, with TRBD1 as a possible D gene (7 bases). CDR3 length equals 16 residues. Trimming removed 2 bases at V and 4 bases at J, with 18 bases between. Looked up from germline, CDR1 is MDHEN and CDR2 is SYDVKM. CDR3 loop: CASSLPGGGRAYEQYF. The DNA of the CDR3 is TGTGCCAGCAGTTTACCTGGAGGGGGCAGGGCGTACGAGCAGTACTTC.

Written as DNA, the CDR3 is TGCGCCAGCAGCTTACAGGGTAAAGAATATGGCTACACCTTC. Residues: CASSLQGKEYGYTF. The rearrangement joins TRBV5-1 to TRBJ1-2, with D perhaps matching TRBD1 (6 bases). CDR1 is SGHRS and CDR2 is YFSETQ in the germline V gene. Trimming pared 2 bases from V and 5 bases from J, leaving 13 bases between. This CDR3 comprises 14 residues.

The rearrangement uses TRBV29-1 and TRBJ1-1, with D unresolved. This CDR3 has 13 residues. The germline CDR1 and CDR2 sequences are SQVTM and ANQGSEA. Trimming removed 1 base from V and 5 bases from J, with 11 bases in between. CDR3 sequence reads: CSVEVEGGTEAFF. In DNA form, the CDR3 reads TGCAGCGTTGAAGTGGAGGGAGGGACTGAAGCTTTCTTT. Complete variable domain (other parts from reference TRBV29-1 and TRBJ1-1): SAVISQKPSRDICQRGTSLTIQCQVDSQVTMMFWYRQQPGQSLTLIATANQGSEATYESGFVIDKFPISRPNLTFSTLTVSNMSPEDSSIYLCSVEVEGGTEAFFGQGTRLTVV.

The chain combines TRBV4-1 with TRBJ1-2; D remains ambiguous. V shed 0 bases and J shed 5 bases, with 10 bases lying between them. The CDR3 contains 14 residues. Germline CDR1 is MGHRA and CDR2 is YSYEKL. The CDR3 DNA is TGCGCCAGCAGCCAAGAACCAGGAGGGTATGGCTACACCTTC. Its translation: CASSQEPGGYGYTF.

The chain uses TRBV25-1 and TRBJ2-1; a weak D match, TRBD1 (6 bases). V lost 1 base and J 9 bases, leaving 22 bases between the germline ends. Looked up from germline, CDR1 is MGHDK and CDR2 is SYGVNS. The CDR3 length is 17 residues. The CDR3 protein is CASSELIGHRVVGEQFF. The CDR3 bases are TGTGCCAGCAGTGAATTGATTGGTCACAGGGTAGTAGGTGAGCAGTTCTTC. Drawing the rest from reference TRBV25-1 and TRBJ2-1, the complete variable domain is EADIYQTPRYLVIGTGKKITLECSQTMGHDKMYWYQQDPGMELHLIHYSYGVNSTEKGDLSSESTVSRIRTEHFPLTLESARPSHTSQYLCASSELIGHRVVGEQFFGPGTRLTVL.

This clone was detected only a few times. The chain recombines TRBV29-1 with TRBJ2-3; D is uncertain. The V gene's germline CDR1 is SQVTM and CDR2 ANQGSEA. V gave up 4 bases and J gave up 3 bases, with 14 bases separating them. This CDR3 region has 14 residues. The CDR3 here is CSVAPSSTTDTQYF. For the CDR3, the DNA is TGCAGCGTTGCTCCCTCCAGTACAACAGATACGCAGTATTTT.

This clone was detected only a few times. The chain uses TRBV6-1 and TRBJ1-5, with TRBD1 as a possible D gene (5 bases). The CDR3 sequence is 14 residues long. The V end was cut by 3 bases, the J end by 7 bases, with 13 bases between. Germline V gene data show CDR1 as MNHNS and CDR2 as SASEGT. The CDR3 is CASSEWGGGQPQHF. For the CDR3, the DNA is TGTGCCAGCAGTGAGTGGGGGGGTGGGCAGCCCCAGCATTTT.

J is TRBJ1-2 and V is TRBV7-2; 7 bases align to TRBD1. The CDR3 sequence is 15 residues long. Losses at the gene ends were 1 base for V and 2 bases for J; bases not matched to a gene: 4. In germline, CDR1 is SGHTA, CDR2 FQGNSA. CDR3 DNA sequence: TGTGCCAGCAGCTTAGTCTCGGGACAGAACTATGGCTACACCTTC. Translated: CASSLVSGQNYGYTF.

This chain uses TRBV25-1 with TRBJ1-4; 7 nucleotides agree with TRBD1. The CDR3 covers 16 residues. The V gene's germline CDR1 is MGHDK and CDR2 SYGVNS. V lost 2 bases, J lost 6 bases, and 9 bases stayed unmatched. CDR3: CASSELRQGGDEKLFF. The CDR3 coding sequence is TGTGCCAGCAGTGAACTGCGACAGGGCGGGGATGAAAAACTGTTTTTT.

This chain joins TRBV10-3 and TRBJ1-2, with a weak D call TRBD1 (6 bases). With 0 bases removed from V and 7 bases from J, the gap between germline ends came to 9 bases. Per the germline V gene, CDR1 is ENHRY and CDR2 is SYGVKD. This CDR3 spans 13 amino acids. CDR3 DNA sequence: TGTGCCATCAGTGAGTCGTACAGGGCTGGCTACACCTTC. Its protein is CAISESYRAGYTF.

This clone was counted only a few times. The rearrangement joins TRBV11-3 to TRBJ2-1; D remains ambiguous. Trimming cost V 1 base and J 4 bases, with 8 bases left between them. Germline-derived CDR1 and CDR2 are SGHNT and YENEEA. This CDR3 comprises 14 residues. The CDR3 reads CASSLGRSYNEQFF. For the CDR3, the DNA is TGTGCCAGCAGCTTAGGGAGAAGTTACAATGAGCAGTTCTTC.

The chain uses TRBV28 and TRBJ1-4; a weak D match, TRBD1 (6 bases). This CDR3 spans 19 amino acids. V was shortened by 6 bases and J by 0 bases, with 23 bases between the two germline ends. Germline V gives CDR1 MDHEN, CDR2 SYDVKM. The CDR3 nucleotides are TGTGCCAGCAGAACCGCCCCGGGCAGGGGTTATGCAACTAATGAAAAACTGTTTTTT. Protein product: CASRTAPGRGYATNEKLFF. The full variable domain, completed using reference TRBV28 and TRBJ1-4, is DVKVTQSSRYLVKRTGEKVFLECVQDMDHENMFWYRQDPGLGLRLIYFSYDVKMKEKGDIPEGYSVSREKKERFSLILESASTNQTSMYLCASRTAPGRGYATNEKLFFGSGTQLSVL.

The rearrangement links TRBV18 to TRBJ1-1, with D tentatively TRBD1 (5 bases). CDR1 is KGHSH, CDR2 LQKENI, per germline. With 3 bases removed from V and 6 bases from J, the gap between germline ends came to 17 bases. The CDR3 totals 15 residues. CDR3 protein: CASSPQGLSGAEAFF. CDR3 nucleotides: TGTGCCAGCTCACCTCAGGGTCTTAGTGGCGCTGAAGCTTTCTTT.

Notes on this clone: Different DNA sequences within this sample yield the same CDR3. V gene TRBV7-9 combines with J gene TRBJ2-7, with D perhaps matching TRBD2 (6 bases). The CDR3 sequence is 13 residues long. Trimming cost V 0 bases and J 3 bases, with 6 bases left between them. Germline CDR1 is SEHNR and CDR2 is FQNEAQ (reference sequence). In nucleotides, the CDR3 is TGTGCCAGCAGCTTAGCGGGGGGCTACGAGCAGTACTTC. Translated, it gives CASSLAGGYEQYF.

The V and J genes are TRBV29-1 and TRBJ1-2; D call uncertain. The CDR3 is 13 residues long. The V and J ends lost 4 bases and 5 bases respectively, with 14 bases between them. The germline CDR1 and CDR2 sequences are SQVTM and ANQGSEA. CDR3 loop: CSVGKEGGYGYTF. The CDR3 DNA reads TGCAGCGTTGGGAAGGAGGGAGGATATGGCTACACCTTC.

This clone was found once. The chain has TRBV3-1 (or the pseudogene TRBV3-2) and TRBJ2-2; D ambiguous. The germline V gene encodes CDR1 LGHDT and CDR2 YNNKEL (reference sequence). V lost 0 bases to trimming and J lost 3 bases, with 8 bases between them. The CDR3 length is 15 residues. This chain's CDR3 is CASSQDPLYTGELFF. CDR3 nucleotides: TGTGCCAGCAGCCAAGATCCACTTTACACCGGGGAGCTGTTTTTT.

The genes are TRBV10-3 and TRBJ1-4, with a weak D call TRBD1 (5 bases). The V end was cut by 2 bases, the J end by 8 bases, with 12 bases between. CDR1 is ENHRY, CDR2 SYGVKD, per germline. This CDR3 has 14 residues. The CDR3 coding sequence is TGTGCCATCAGTGAGGATAGGCAGGGCGAAAAACTGTTTTTT. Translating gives CAISEDRQGEKLFF.

The CDR3 region is CASSRTSGGYQETQYF. CDR3 DNA: TGCGCCAGCAGTCGGACTAGCGGGGGATACCAAGAGACCCAGTACTTC. The chain links TRBV10-1 to TRBJ2-5; 13 bases are a match to TRBD2. Germline values: CDR1 WNHNN, CDR2 SYGVQD (reference sequence). CDR3 length equals 16 residues. Trimming removed 5 bases from V and 0 bases from J; junction bases left unmatched: 3.

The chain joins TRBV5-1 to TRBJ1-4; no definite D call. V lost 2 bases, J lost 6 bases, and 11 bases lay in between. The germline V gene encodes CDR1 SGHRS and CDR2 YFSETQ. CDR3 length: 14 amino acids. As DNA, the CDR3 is TGCGCCAGCAGCTTATATTCATCGGATGAAAAACTGTTTTTT. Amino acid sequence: CASSLYSSDEKLFF.

The CDR3, as DNA: TGCAGCGTTGACCCCCAGGGGCGTCGCACTGAAGCTTTCTTT. As protein: CSVDPQGRRTEAFF. This rearrangement joins TRBV29-1 to TRBJ1-1, with D possibly being TRBD1 (6 bases). This CDR3 has 14 residues. V was trimmed by 3 bases and J by 4 bases, leaving 15 bases between them. CDR1 is SQVTM and CDR2 is ANQGSEA in the germline V gene.

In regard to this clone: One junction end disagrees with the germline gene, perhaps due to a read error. This CDR3 reads CVSSPRTGESEKLFF. For the CDR3, the DNA is TGTGTCAGCTCCCCCAGGACAGGGGAGAGTGAAAAACTGTTTTTT. J is TRBJ1-4 and V is TRBV18; 9 bases agree with TRBD1. The CDR3 runs to 15 residues. CDR1 and CDR2 (germline): KGHSH, LQKENI. Based on the CDR3 plus reference TRBV18 and TRBJ1-4, the full variable domain is NAGVMQNPRHLVRRRGQEARLRCSPMKGHSHVYWYRQLPEEGLKFMVYLQKENIIDESGMPKERFSAEFPKEGPSILRIQQVVRGDSAAYFCVSSPRTGESEKLFFGSGTQLSVL.

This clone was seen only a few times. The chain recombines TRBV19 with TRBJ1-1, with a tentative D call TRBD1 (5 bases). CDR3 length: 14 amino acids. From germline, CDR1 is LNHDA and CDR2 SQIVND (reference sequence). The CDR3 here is CASGGYQPEGEAFF. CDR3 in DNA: TGTGCTAGCGGGGGATATCAGCCGGAGGGTGAAGCTTTCTTT. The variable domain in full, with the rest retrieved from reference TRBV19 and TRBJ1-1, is DGGITQSPKYLFRKEGQNVTLSCEQNLNHDAMYWYRQDPGQGLRLIYYSQIVNDFQKGDIAEGYSVSREKKESFPLTVTSAQKNPTAFYLCASGGYQPEGEAFFGQGTRLTVV.

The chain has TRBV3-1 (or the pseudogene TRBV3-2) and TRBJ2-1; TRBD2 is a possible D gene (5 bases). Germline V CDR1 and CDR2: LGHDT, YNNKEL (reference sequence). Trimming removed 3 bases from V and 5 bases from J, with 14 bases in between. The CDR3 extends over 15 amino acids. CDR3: CASSQAGSVNNEQFF. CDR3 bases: TGTGCCAGCAGCCAGGCGGGTAGCGTTAACAATGAGCAGTTCTTC.

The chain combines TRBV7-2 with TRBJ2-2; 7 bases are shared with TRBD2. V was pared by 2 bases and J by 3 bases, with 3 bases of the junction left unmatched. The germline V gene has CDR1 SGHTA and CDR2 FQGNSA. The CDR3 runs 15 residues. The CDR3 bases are TGTGCCAGCAGCTTAACTAGCGCAGACACCGGGGAGCTGTTTTTT. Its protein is CASSLTSADTGELFF.